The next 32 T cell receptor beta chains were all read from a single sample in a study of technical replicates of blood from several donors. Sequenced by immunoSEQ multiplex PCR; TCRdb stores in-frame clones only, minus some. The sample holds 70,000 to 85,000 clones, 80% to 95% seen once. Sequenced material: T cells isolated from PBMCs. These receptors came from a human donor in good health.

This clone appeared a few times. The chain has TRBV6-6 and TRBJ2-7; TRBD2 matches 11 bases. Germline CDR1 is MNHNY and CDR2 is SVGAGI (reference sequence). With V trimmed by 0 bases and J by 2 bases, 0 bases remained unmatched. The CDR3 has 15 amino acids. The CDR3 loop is CASSYSSGRAYEQYF. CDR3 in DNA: TGTGCCAGCAGTTACTCTAGCGGGAGGGCCTACGAGCAGTACTTC.

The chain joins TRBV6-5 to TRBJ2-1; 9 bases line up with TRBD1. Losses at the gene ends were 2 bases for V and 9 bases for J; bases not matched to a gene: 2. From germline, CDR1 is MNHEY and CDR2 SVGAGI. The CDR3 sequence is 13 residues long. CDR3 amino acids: CASSYHRGPEQFF. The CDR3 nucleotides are TGTGCCAGCAGTTACCACAGGGGGCCTGAGCAGTTCTTC.

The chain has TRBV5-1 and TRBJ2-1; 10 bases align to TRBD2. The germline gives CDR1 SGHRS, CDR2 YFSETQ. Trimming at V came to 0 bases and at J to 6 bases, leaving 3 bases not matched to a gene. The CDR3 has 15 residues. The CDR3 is CASSLDRTSGNEQFF. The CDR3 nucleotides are TGCGCCAGCAGCTTGGACAGGACTAGCGGCAATGAGCAGTTCTTC.

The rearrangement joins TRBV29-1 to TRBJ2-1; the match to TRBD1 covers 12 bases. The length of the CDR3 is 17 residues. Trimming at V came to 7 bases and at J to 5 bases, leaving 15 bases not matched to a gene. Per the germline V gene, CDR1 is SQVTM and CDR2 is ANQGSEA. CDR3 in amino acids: CSGRRRPGQGAHNEQFF. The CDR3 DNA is TGCAGCGGTCGCCGCCGACCGGGACAGGGGGCGCACAATGAGCAGTTCTTC.

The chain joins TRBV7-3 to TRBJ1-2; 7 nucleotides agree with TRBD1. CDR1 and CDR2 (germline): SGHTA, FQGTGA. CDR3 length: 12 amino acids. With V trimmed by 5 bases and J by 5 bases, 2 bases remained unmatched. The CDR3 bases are TGTGCCAGCAGCCAGACAGGGTATGGCTACACCTTC. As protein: CASSQTGYGYTF.

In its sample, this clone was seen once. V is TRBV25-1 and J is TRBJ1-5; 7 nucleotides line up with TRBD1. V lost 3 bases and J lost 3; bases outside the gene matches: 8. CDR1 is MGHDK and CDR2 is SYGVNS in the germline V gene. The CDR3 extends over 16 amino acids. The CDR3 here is CASSDGGGGINQPQHF. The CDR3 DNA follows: TGTGCCAGCAGTGACGGAGGAGGGGGCATCAATCAGCCCCAGCATTTT. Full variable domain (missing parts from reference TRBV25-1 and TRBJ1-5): EADIYQTPRYLVIGTGKKITLECSQTMGHDKMYWYQQDPGMELHLIHYSYGVNSTEKGDLSSESTVSRIRTEHFPLTLESARPSHTSQYLCASSDGGGGINQPQHFGDGTRLSIL.

The CDR3, as DNA: TGCGCCAGCAGCGCTCCGGGACACAAGGACCCTGAAGCTTTCTTT. Translation gives CASSAPGHKDPEAFF. This chain uses TRBV5-1 with TRBJ1-1; TRBD1 is a possible D gene (6 bases). Looked up from germline, CDR1 is SGHRS and CDR2 is YFSETQ. CDR3 length: 15 amino acids. Trimming shortened V by 4 bases and J by 6 bases, and 19 bases separated the two germline ends.

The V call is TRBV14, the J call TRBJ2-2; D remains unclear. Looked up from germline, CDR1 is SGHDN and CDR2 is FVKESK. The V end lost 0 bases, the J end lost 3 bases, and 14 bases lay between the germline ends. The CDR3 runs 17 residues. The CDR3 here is CASSQEGFRRHTGELFF. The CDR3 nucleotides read TGTGCCAGCAGCCAAGAAGGTTTTCGGCGGCACACCGGGGAGCTGTTTTTT.

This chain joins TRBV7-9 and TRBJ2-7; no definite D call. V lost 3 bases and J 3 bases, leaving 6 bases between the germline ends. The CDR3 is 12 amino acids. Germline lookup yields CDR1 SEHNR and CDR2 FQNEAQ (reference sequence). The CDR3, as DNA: TGTGCCAGCAGCTTTCAGAACTACGAGCAGTACTTC. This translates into CASSFQNYEQYF.

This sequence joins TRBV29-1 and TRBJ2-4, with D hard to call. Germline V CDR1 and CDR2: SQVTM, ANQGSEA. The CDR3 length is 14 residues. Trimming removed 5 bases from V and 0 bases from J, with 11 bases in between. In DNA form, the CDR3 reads TGCAGCGTTAGTTCACTATTAGCCAAAAACATTCAGTACTTC. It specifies CSVSSLLAKNIQYF.

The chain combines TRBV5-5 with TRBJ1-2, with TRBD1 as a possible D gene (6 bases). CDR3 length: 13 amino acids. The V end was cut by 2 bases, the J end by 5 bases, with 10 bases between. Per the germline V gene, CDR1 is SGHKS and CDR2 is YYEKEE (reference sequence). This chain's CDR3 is CASSFGTGYGYTF. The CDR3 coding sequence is TGTGCCAGCAGCTTCGGAACAGGGTATGGCTACACCTTC.

The CDR3 is CASSQGLAETQYF. DNA of the CDR3: TGTGCCAGCAGCCAAGGGCTAGCAGAGACCCAGTACTTC. The J gene is TRBJ2-5, the V gene TRBV4-2; D possibly corresponds to TRBD2 (5 bases). V lost 1 base, J lost 4 bases, and 7 bases lay in between. Germline CDR1 is LGHNA and CDR2 is YNFKEQ. The CDR3 is 13 amino acids.

This CDR3 reads CASSLEVLAGAKNIQYF. CDR3 in DNA: TGTGCCAGCAGCTTAGAAGTTCTAGCGGGAGCCAAAAACATTCAGTACTTC. The chain employs TRBV7-3 and TRBJ2-4; 8 bases are shared with TRBD2. The V segment lost 2 bases and the J segment 0 bases; nucleotides outside the gene matches: 6. The CDR3 runs 17 residues. Germline-derived CDR1 and CDR2 are SGHTA and FQGTGA.

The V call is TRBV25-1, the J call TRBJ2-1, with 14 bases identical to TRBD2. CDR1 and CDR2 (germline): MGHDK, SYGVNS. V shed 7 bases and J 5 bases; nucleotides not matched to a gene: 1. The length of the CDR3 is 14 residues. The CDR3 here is CASTGLAGDNEQFF. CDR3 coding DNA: TGTGCCAGCACGGGACTAGCGGGAGACAATGAGCAGTTCTTC.

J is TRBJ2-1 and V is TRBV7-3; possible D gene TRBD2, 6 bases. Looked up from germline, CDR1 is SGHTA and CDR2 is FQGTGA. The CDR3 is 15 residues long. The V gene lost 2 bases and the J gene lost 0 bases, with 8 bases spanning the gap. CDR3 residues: CASSLAGSSYNEQFF. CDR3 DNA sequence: TGTGCCAGCAGCTTAGCCGGGAGCTCCTACAATGAGCAGTTCTTC.

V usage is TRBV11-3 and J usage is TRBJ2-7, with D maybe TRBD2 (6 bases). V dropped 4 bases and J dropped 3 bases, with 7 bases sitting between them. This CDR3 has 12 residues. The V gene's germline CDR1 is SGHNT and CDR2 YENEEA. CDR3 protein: CASSSDYYEQYF. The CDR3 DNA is TGTGCCAGCAGCTCGGACTACTACGAGCAGTACTTC.

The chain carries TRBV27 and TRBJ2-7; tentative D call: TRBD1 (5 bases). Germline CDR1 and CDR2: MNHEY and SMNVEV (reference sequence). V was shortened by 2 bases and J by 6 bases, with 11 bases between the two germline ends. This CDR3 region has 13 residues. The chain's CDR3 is CASSLGAGSEQYF. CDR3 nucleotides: TGTGCCAGCAGTTTAGGGGCCGGATCCGAGCAGTACTTC.

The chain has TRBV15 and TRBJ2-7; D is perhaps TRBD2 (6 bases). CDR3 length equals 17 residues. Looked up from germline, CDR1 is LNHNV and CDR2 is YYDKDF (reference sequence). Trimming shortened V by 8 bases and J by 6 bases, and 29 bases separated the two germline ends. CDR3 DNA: TGTGCCACCCGCACGACCGGGACTGCCATTTCAAAGGGCGAGCAGTACTTC. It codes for CATRTTGTAISKGEQYF.

The CDR3 nucleotides read TGCGCCAGCAGCCAAGTCCGATTGAGAGATAACGAGCAGTACTTC. This gives the protein CASSQVRLRDNEQYF. The chain couples TRBV4-1 to TRBJ2-7; D call uncertain. The CDR3 totals 15 residues. Germline CDR1 MGHRA, CDR2 YSYEKL. Between the trimmed V and J ends, which lost 1 base and 5 bases, there was a span of 15 bases.

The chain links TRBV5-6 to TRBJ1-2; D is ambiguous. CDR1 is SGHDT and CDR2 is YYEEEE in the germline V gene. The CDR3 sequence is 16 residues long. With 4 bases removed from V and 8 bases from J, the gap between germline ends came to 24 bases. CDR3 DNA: TGTGCCAGCAGCCTCTCGACTATCAGATCCGCCGGGGGCTACACCTTC. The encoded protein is CASSLSTIRSAGGYTF.

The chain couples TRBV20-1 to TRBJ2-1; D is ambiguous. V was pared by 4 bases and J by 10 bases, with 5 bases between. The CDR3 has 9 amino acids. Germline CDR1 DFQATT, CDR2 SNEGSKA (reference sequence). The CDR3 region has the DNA TGCAGTGCTACGAGGGAGCAGTTCTTC. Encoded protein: CSATREQFF.

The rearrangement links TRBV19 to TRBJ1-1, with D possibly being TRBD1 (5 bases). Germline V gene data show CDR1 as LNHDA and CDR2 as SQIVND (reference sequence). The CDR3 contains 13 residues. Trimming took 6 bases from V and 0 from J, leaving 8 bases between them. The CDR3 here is CASSRQMNTEAFF. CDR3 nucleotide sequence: TGTGCCAGTAGCAGACAGATGAACACTGAAGCTTTCTTT.

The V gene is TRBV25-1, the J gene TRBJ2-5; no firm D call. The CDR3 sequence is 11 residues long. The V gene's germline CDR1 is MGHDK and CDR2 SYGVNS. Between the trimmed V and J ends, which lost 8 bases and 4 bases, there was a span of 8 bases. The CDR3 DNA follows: TGTGCCAGCGCGCTCGGAGAGACCCAGTACTTC. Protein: CASALGETQYF. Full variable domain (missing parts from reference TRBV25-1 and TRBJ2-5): EADIYQTPRYLVIGTGKKITLECSQTMGHDKMYWYQQDPGMELHLIHYSYGVNSTEKGDLSSESTVSRIRTEHFPLTLESARPSHTSQYLCASALGETQYFGPGTRLLVL.

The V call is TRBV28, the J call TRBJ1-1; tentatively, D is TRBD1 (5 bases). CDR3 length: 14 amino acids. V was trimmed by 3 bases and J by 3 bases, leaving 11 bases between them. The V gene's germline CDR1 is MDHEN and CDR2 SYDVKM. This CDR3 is CASSLMGLDTEAFF. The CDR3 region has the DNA TGTGCCAGCAGTTTGATGGGACTAGACACTGAAGCTTTCTTT.

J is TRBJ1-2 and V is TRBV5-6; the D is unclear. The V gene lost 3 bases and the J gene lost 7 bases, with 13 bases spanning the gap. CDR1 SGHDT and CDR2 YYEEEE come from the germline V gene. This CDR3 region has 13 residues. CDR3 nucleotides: TGTGCCAGCAGCTCGTCGGTTGGAGCTGGCTACACCTTC. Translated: CASSSSVGAGYTF.

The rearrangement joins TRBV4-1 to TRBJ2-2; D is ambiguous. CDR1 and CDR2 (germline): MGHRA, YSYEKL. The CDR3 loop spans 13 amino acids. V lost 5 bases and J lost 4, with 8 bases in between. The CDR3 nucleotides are TGCGCCAGCAGCTTACAACGCACCGGGGAGCTGTTTTTT. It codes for CASSLQRTGELFF.

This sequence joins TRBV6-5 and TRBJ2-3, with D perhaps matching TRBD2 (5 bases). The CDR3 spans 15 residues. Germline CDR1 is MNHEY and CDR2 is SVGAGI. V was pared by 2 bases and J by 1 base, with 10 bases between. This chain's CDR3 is CASSYRLAGTDTQYF. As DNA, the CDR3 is TGTGCCAGCAGTTACAGGCTAGCTGGCACAGATACGCAGTATTTT.

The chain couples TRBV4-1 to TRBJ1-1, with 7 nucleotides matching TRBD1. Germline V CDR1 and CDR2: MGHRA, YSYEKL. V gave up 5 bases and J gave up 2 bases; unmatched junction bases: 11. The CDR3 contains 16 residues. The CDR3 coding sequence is TGCGCCAGCAGCGCAGAGGGGGCCCGCTTTAACACTGAAGCTTTCTTT. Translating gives CASSAEGARFNTEAFF.

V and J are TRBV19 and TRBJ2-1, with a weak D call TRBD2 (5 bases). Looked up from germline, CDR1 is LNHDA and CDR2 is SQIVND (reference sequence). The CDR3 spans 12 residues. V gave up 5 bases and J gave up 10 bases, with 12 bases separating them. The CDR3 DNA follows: TGTGCCAGTAGTTTTGGTGAGGGCGAGCAGTTCTTC. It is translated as CASSFGEGEQFF.

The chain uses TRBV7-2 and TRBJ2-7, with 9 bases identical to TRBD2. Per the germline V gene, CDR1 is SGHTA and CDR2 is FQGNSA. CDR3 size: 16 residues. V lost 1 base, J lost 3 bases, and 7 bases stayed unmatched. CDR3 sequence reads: CASSLGASTSGYEQYF. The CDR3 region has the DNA TGTGCCAGCAGCTTAGGGGCGTCGACTAGCGGCTACGAGCAGTACTTC. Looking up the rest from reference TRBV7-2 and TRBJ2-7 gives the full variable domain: GAGVSQSPSNKVTEKGKDVELRCDPISGHTALYWYRQSLGQGLEFLIYFQGNSAPDKSGLPSDRFSAERTGGSVSTLTIQRTQQEDSAVYLCASSLGASTSGYEQYFGPGTRLTVT.

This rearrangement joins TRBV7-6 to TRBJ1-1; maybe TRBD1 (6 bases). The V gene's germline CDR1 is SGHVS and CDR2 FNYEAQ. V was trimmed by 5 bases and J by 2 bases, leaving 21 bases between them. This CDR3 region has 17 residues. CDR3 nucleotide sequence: TGTGCCAGCAGCCCTGGCTGGGGTGGGACACGCAACACTGAAGCTTTCTTT. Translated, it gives CASSPGWGGTRNTEAFF.

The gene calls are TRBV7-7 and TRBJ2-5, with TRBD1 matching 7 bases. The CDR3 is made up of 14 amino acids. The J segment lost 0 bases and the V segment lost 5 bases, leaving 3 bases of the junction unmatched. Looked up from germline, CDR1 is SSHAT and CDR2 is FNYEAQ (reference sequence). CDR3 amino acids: CASSKQGYQETQYF. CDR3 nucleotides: TGTGCCAGCAGCAAACAGGGGTACCAAGAGACCCAGTACTTC.